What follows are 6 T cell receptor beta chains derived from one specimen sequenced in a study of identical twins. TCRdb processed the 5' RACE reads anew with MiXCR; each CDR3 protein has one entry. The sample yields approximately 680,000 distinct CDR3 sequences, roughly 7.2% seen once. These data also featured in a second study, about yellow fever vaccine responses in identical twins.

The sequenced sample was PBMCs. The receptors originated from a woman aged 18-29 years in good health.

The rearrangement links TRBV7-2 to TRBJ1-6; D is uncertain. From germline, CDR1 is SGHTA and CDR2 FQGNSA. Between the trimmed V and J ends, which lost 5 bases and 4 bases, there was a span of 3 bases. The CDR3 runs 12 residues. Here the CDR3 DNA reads TGTGCCAGCAGCGTGTATAATTCACCCCTCCACTTT. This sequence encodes CASSVYNSPLHF.

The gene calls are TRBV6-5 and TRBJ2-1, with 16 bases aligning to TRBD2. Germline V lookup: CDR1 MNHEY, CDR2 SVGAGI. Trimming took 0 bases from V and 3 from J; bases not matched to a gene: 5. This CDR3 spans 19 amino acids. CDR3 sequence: CASSYSSGLAGGLYNEQFF. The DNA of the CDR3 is TGTGCCAGCAGTTACTCTTCGGGACTAGCGGGGGGGCTCTACAATGAGCAGTTCTTC.

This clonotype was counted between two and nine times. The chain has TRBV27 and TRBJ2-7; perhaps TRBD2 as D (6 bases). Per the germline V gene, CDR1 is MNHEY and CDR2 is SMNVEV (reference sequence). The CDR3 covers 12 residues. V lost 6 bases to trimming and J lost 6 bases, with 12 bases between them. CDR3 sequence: CASRPREVEQYF. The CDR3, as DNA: TGTGCCAGCAGGCCCAGGGAGGTCGAGCAGTACTTC.

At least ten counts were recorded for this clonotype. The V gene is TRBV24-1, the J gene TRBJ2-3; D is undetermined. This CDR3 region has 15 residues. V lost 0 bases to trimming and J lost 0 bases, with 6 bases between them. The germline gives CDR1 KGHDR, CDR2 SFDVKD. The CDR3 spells CATSDLTPSTDTQYF. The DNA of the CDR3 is TGTGCCACCAGTGATTTGACACCCAGCACAGATACGCAGTATTTT.

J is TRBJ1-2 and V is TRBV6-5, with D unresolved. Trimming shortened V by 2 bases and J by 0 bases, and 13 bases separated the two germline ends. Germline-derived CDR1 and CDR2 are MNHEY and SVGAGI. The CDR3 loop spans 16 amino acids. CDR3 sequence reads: CASSYGFPSTNYGYTF. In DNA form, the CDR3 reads TGTGCCAGCAGTTACGGGTTCCCTTCTACTAACTATGGCTACACCTTC.

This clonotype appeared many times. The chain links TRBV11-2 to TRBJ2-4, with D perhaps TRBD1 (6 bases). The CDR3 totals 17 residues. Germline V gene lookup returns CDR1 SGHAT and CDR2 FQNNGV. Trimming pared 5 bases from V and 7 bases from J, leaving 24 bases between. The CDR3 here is CASSESLWAGDSNIQYF. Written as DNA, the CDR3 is TGTGCCAGCAGCGAAAGTCTGTGGGCAGGGGATTCGAACATTCAGTACTTC.